Below, 13 T cell receptor beta chains from the same sample are listed, as sequenced in a study of CXCR3-negative and CXCR3-positive naive CD8 T cells. Regarding the study as a whole: CXCR3-positive naive cells had TRB CDR3s that were more hydrophobic than CXCR3-negative naive cells had.

The antigens of these receptors remain unknown. The authors made the TRB cDNA libraries by 5' RACE using UMI labels. TCRdb reanalyzed the 5' RACE reads, giving one entry per CDR3 protein sequence and no DNA. The sample shows under 85,000 distinct CDR3 sequences, and 0.6% to 0.7% sits with its ten largest clones. Sequencing used naive CXCR3+ CD8+ T cells from blood. Subset defined: CD45RO-CCR7+CD27+CD95- naive CD8+ T cells expressing CXCR3 (TNR3+). The receptors shown here come from a human donor in good health. Some clones in this sample may be carry-over from other donors' samples.

The chain joins TRBV23-1 to TRBJ2-3; TCRdb's D call of TRBD2 is untestable without DNA. TRBV23-1 carries the ORF label, with uncertain function. This CDR3 comprises 17 residues. CDR3 residues: CASSQSKTRPYTDTQYF.

The CDR3 protein is CASGLVPFPLAGGYNTGELFF. The chain has TRBV12-5 and TRBJ2-2; TCRdb's D gene call, TRBD2, goes unchecked for lack of DNA. This CDR3 has 21 residues. The germline gives CDR1 LGHNT, CDR2 FRNRAP.

V gene TRBV7-9 combines with J gene TRBJ2-5. There are 13 residues in the CDR3. Germline V gene data show CDR1 as SEHNR and CDR2 as FQNEAQ (reference sequence). CDR3 sequence reads: CASSPKGEDTQYF.

The rearrangement links TRBV2 to TRBJ2-1; TCRdb lists TRBD1, though no DNA is available to test this call. This CDR3 has 16 amino acids. The germline gives CDR1 SNHLY, CDR2 FYNNEI. CDR3: CASRETGSYSYNEQFF.

The J gene is TRBJ2-5, the V gene TRBV28; TCRdb's D gene call, TRBD1, goes unchecked for lack of DNA. This CDR3 has 14 amino acids. CDR1 MDHEN and CDR2 SYDVKM come from the germline V gene. The CDR3 loop reads CASSLNSGQETQYF.

The chain carries TRBV28 and TRBJ1-1. This CDR3 has 12 residues. Germline V gene lookup returns CDR1 MDHEN and CDR2 SYDVKM. The CDR3 loop reads CASLRAGREAFF.

This chain uses TRBV21-1 with TRBJ2-1. TRBV21-1 is a pseudogene segment. The CDR3 runs to 16 residues. The CDR3 sequence: CASKANGRSSYNEQFF.

The chain links TRBV9 to TRBJ1-1; TCRdb designates TRBD1, a call that cannot be tested without DNA. This CDR3 comprises 13 residues. Germline V CDR1 and CDR2: SGDLS, YYNGEE. The CDR3: CASSEQGFSEAFF.

This sequence joins TRBV6-2 or TRBV6-3 and TRBJ2-3; TCRdb indicates TRBD1, and absent DNA this call remains unverified. CDR3 length equals 14 residues. The germline gives CDR1 MNHEY, CDR2 SVGEGT. CDR3 loop: CASSTDARGDTQYF.

The chain has TRBV20-1 and TRBJ2-7. This CDR3 is built from 13 residues. CDR1 and CDR2 (germline): DFQATT, SNEGSKA (reference sequence). The CDR3 region is CSARSAEKYEQYF.

This rearrangement joins TRBV7-9 to TRBJ2-3; with no DNA, the TCRdb D assignment of TRBD2 cannot be verified. The CDR3 consists of 20 residues. The germline gives CDR1 SEHNR, CDR2 FQNEAQ (reference sequence). The CDR3 loop is CASSILSPQVAGEGTDTQYF.

The J gene is TRBJ2-3, the V gene TRBV28; with no DNA, the TCRdb D assignment of TRBD1 cannot be verified. Germline-derived CDR1 and CDR2 are MDHEN and SYDVKM. There are 15 residues in the CDR3. This CDR3 reads CASTGWTGSTDTQYF.

The chain links TRBV28 to TRBJ2-3; the TRBD1 assignment by TCRdb is unverifiable without DNA. CDR1 MDHEN and CDR2 SYDVKM come from the germline V gene. This CDR3 contains 13 residues. The CDR3 loop is CATESPRPDTQYF. Together with reference TRBV28 and TRBJ2-3, the CDR3 gives the full variable domain: DVKVTQSSRYLVKRTGEKVFLECVQDMDHENMFWYRQDPGLGLRLIYFSYDVKMKEKGDIPEGYSVSREKKERFSLILESASTNQTSMYLCATESPRPDTQYFGPGTRLTVL.